The present T cell receptor (beta chain) was sequenced within a study of T cell repertoires in cytomegalovirus infection. Study-level background: HLA-C-restricted CMV epitopes, recently identified, and well-studied HLA-B-restricted ones were used by the study. Public TCR beta signatures were indicative of both CMV infection and a matching HLA type.

Each CDR3 protein gets one entry after TCRdb re-called the reads with MiXCR. The sample gives roughly 990,000 distinct CDR3 sequences, around 29% of which show up once; about 14% is in the top ten. CDR1 is SEHNR, CDR2 FQNEAQ, per germline (reference sequence). Germline trimming cut 8 bases from V and 2 bases from J; bases unmatched to any gene: 6. CDR3 length equals 13 residues. Of note for this clonotype: Its antigen remains unidentified.

The study, taken as a whole, reports: The study found HLA-C-restricted CMV-specific TCR beta clonotypes dominating the ex vivo response.

V gene TRBV7-9 combines with J gene TRBJ2-7; 7 bases match TRBD1. The sequence was collected from a human donor in good health (CMV status not recorded). Some clones in this sample may be carry-over from other donors' samples. This material consisted of cultured CD8+ T cells from PBMCs, taken from culture after CMV antigen stimulation. The CDR3 reads CASSRDRPYEQYV. In DNA, the CDR3 is TGTGCCAGCTCCCGGGACAGACCCTACGAGCAGTACGTC.